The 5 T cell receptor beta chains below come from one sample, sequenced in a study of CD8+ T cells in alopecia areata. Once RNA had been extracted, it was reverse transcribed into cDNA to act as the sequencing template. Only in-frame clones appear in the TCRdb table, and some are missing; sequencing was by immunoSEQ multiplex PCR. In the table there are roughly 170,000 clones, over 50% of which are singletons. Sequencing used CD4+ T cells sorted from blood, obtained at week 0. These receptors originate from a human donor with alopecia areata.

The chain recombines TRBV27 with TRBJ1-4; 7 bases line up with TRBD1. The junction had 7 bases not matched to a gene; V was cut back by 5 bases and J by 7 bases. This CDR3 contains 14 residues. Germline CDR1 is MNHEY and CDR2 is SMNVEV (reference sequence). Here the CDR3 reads CASSNTGVGEKLFF. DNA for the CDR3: TGTGCCAGCAGTAATACAGGGGTTGGTGAAAAACTGTTTTTT.

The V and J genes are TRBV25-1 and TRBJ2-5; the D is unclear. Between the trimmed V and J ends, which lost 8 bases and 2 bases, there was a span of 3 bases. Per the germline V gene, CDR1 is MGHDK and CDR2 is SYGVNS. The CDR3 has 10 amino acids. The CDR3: CASRQETQYF. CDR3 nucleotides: TGTGCCAGCCGTCAAGAGACCCAGTACTTC.

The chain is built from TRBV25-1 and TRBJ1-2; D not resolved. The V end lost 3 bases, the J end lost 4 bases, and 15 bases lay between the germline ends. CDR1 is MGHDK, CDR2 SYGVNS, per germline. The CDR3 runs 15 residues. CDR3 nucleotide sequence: TGTGCCAGCAGTGAGGAGGGCCCAGCGATCTATGGCTACACCTTC. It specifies CASSEEGPAIYGYTF.

The CDR3 DNA reads as TGTGCCAGCTTTCCCGGGGGGAACACTGAAGCTTTCTTT. Residues: CASFPGGNTEAFF. This chain links TRBV18 with TRBJ1-1; possibly TRBD1 for D (5 bases). The V end lost 7 bases, the J end lost 1 base, and 10 bases lay between the germline ends. This CDR3 region has 13 residues. In germline, CDR1 is KGHSH, CDR2 LQKENI.

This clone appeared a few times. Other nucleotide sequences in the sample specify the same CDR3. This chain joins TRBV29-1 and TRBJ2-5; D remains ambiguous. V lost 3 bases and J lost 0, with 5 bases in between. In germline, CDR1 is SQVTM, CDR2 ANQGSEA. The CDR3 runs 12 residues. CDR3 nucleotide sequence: TGCAGCGTTGACAGAAACCAAGAGACCCAGTACTTC. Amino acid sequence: CSVDRNQETQYF.